This entry lists 3 T cell receptor beta chains sequenced from one sample in a study of OX40 agonist ivuxolimab in advanced cancers. The assay was immunoSEQ multiplex PCR, and TCRdb's table has in-frame clones only and misses some. This sample carries 65,000 to 80,000 clones, more than 85% of them seen once, and the ten largest clones take around 0.94%. The sample in question was CD4+ or CD8+ T cells sorted from blood, obtained in a trial of the OX40 agonist ivuxolimab. Receptors were obtained from an adult with an advanced solid tumor such as melanoma, head and neck, liver or kidney cancer.

This chain links TRBV30 with TRBJ2-7; the D is unclear. The CDR3 contains 12 residues. The V and J ends lost 1 base and 0 bases respectively, with 4 bases between them. Per germline, CDR1 GTSNPN and CDR2 SVGIG (reference sequence). The CDR3 loop reads CAWSGTSYEQYF. The CDR3 DNA follows: TGTGCCTGGAGTGGGACCTCCTACGAGCAGTACTTC.

This clone was counted a single time. This sequence joins TRBV5-1 and TRBJ1-3; 7 nucleotides match TRBD1. CDR3 length equals 19 residues. Germline V CDR1 and CDR2: SGHRS, YFSETQ. With 2 bases clipped from V and 0 bases from J, the junction kept 14 bases outside the gene matches. CDR3 sequence reads: CASSLGRRTGGISGNTIYF. CDR3 nucleotide sequence: TGCGCCAGCAGCTTAGGCCGGAGGACAGGCGGAATCTCTGGAAACACCATATATTTT.

This chain links TRBV6-1 with TRBJ1-3; D is possibly TRBD1 (5 bases). The length of the CDR3 is 15 residues. Germline V gene lookup returns CDR1 MNHNS and CDR2 SASEGT. V lost 8 bases and J lost 4, with 18 bases in between. The CDR3 nucleotides read TGTGCCAGCCTAGAGAGGGGAATAGAGGGAAACACCATATATTTT. Protein product: CASLERGIEGNTIYF.